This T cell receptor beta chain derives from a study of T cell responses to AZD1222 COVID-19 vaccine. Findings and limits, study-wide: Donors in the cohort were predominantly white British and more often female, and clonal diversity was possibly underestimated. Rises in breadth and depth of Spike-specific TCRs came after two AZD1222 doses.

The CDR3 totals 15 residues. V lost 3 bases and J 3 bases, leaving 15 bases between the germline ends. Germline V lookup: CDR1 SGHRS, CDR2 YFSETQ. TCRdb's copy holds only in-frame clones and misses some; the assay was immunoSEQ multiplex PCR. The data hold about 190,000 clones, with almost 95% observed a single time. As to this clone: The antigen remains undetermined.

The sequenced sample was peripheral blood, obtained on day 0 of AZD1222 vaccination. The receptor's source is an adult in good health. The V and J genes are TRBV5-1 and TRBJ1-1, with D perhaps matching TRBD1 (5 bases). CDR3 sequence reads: CASSSGGIEHTEAFF. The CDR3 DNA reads TGCGCCAGCAGCTCGGGGGGGATAGAGCACACTGAAGCTTTCTTT.